A selection of T cell receptor beta chains follows, all from one sample in a study of T cell responses to AZD1222 COVID-19 vaccine. Measured with immunoSEQ multiplex PCR; TCRdb has only the in-frame clones, and not every one. Found here are 150,000 to 200,000 clones, 70% to 90% of them singletons; the top ten hold 11%. The sequenced sample was peripheral blood, obtained 28 days after the second AZD1222 dose. Every receptor here comes from an adult who received the AZD1222 COVID-19 vaccine. The CDR3 runs from the conserved cysteine through the conserved F or W. A D gene is named only where the DNA matches it firmly.

j_gene: TRBJ1-2; v_gene: TRBV12-5; d_gene: TRBD1; CDR3nt: TGTGCTAGTGGTTTGGTAGGGACAGGGGTTGGCTACACCTTC; CDR3aa: CASGLVGTGVGYTF
j_gene: TRBJ2-7; v_gene: TRBV6-2/TRBV6-3; d_gene: NA; CDR3nt: TGTGCCAGCAGTTACGCAGGGCCGGGGGAGCAGTACTTC; CDR3aa: CASSYAGPGEQYF
j_gene: TRBJ2-3; v_gene: TRBV24-1; d_gene: NA; CDR3nt: TGTGCCACCAGTGCCAGGACAGTAGATACGCAGTATTTT; CDR3aa: CATSARTVDTQYF
j_gene: TRBJ1-1; v_gene: TRBV15; d_gene: NA; CDR3nt: TGTGCCACCAGCAGAGATCGGGCGTTCACTGAAGCTTTCTTT; CDR3aa: CATSRDRAFTEAFF
j_gene: TRBJ2-1; v_gene: TRBV5-6; d_gene: NA; CDR3nt: TGTGCCAGCAGCGGAGCCAGTATGCGGCAGTTCTTC; CDR3aa: CASSGASMRQFF
j_gene: TRBJ1-3; v_gene: TRBV27; d_gene: NA; CDR3nt: TGTGCCAGCACCCCCAAGGTACCAAAGGAGGCCTCCTCTGGAAACACCATATATTTT; CDR3aa: CASTPKVPKEASSGNTIYF
j_gene: TRBJ2-2; v_gene: TRBV5-1; d_gene: NA; CDR3nt: TGCGCCAGCAGAAAGGGGACAGCGGGCTGGACGAACACCGGGGAGCTGTTTTTT; CDR3aa: CASRKGTAGWTNTGELFF
j_gene: TRBJ2-5; v_gene: TRBV28; d_gene: TRBD2; CDR3nt: TGTGCCAGCAGGCCCACTAGCGGGGGGTCCGAGACCCAGTACTTC; CDR3aa: CASRPTSGGSETQYF
j_gene: TRBJ1-1; v_gene: TRBV7-9; d_gene: NA; CDR3nt: TGTGCCAGCAGCCTACGCAAGGGGGGGCCGGAGAACACTGAAGCTTTCTTT; CDR3aa: CASSLRKGGPENTEAFF
j_gene: TRBJ1-2; v_gene: TRBV7-2; d_gene: NA; CDR3nt: TGTGCCAGCGTTAGGCGGGGGACCTCCTCGGGGTATGGCTACACCTTC; CDR3aa: CASVRRGTSSGYGYTF
j_gene: TRBJ2-1; v_gene: TRBV24-1; d_gene: TRBD1; CDR3nt: TGTGCCACCAGAGACAGGGCCTCCAATGAGCAGTTCTTC; CDR3aa: CATRDRASNEQFF
j_gene: TRBJ2-5; v_gene: TRBV10-3; d_gene: TRBD2; CDR3nt: TGTGCCATCACCGGACTAGCGGGGGGCCTGGAGACCCAGTACTTC; CDR3aa: CAITGLAGGLETQYF